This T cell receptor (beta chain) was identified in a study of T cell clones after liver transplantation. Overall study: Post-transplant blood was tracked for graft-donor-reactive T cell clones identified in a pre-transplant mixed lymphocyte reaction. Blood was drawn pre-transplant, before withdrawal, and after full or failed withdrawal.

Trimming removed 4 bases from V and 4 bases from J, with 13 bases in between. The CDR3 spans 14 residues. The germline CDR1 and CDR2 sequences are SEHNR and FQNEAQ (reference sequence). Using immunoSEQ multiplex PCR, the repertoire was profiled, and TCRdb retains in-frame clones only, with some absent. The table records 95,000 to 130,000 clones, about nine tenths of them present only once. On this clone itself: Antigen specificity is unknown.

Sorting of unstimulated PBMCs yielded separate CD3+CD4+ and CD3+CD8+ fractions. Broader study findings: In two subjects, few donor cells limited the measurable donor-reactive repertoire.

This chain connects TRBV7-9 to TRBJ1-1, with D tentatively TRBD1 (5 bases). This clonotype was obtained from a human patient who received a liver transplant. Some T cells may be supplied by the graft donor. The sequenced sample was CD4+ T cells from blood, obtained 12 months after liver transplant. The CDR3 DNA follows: TGTGCCAGCAGCTCCATGCTGGGGGGCACTGAAGCTTTCTTT. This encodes CASSSMLGGTEAFF.